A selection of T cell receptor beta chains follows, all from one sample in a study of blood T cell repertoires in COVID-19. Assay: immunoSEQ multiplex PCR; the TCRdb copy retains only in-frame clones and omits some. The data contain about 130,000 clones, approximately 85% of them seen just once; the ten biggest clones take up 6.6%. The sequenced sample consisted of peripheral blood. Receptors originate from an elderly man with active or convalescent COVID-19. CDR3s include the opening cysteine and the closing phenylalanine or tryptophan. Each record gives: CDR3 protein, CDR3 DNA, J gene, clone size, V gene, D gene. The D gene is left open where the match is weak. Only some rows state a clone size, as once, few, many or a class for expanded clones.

CDR3: CASSMGGTGYNEQFF
DNA: TGTGCCAGTAGTATGGGCGGGACAGGGTACAATGAGCAGTTCTTC
J: TRBJ2-1
size: .
V: TRBV19
D: TRBD1

CDR3: CASSREGLSYEQYF
DNA: TGTGCCAGCAGCCGTGAGGGACTTTCCTACGAGCAGTACTTC
J: TRBJ2-7
size: .
V: TRBV28
D: .

CDR3: CASRDRVYEQYF
DNA: TGTGCCAGCCGGGACAGGGTCTACGAGCAGTACTTC
J: TRBJ2-7
size: .
V: TRBV2
D: TRBD1

CDR3: CATSRDLVPPAGELFF
DNA: TGTGCCACCAGCAGAGATTTGGTGCCGCCAGCCGGGGAGCTGTTTTTT
J: TRBJ2-2
size: once
V: TRBV15
D: .

CDR3: CASGQGFGNTIYF
DNA: TGTGCCAGCGGACAGGGGTTTGGAAACACCATATATTTT
J: TRBJ1-3
size: .
V: TRBV7-3
D: TRBD1

CDR3: CARLGTSPNYTDTQYF
DNA: TGTGCCAGACTCGGGACTTCCCCAAACTACACAGATACGCAGTATTTT
J: TRBJ2-3
size: .
V: TRBV2
D: .

CDR3: CASSLSSTGYEQYF
DNA: TGTGCCAGCAGCCTAAGCTCGACCGGGTACGAGCAGTACTTC
J: TRBJ2-7
size: .
V: TRBV7-2
D: .

CDR3: CASSRRGQVEKLFF
DNA: TGTGCCAGCAGTCGCCGAGGACAGGTTGAAAAACTGTTTTTT
J: TRBJ1-4
size: .
V: TRBV6-5
D: TRBD1

CDR3: CASSYRGGAGYGYTF
DNA: TGTGCCAGCAGTTACAGGGGGGGGGCAGGCTATGGCTACACCTTC
J: TRBJ1-2
size: .
V: TRBV6-5
D: .

CDR3: CASSVDARGPPSSYNSPLHF
DNA: TGTGCCAGCAGCGTAGATGCAAGGGGGCCACCGAGCTCCTATAATTCACCCCTCCACTTT
J: TRBJ1-6
size: .
V: TRBV9
D: TRBD1

CDR3: CATSGLSVQGHYEQYF
DNA: TGTGCCACCAGTGGCCTCAGCGTACAGGGGCATTACGAGCAGTACTTC
J: TRBJ2-7
size: .
V: TRBV24-1
D: TRBD1

CDR3: CASSLSREETQYF
DNA: TGTGCCAGCAGCTTATCACGGGAAGAGACCCAGTACTTC
J: TRBJ2-5
size: .
V: TRBV7-2
D: .

CDR3: CASSFTSGGWATDTQYF
DNA: TGTGCCAGCAGCTTTACGAGCGGGGGATGGGCCACAGATACGCAGTATTTT
J: TRBJ2-3
size: .
V: TRBV5-4
D: TRBD2

CDR3: CASSSVDRREAFF
DNA: TGTGCCAGCAGTTCCGTGGACCGGAGGGAAGCTTTCTTT
J: TRBJ1-1
size: .
V: TRBV12-3/TRBV12-4
D: .

CDR3: CASKLSRGGTEAFF
DNA: TGTGCCAGCAAATTGTCCAGGGGTGGGACTGAAGCTTTCTTT
J: TRBJ1-1
size: .
V: TRBV27
D: .

CDR3: CASSQDLWTSSPFF
DNA: TGTGCCAGCAGCCAAGATCTCTGGACTAGCTCCCCGTTCTTC
J: TRBJ2-1
size: .
V: TRBV3-1/TRBV3-2
D: TRBD2

CDR3: CASSLIPQGAGYGYTF
DNA: TGCGCCAGCAGCTTGATCCCCCAGGGGGCGGGCTATGGCTACACCTTC
J: TRBJ1-2
size: .
V: TRBV5-1
D: TRBD1

CDR3: CSASWDRGENEQFF
DNA: TGCAGCGCCTCCTGGGACAGGGGAGAGAATGAGCAGTTCTTC
J: TRBJ2-1
size: .
V: TRBV29-1
D: TRBD1

CDR3: CASSLGQGGETQYF
DNA: TGTGCCAGCAGTTTAGGTCAGGGTGGGGAGACCCAGTACTTC
J: TRBJ2-5
size: .
V: TRBV27
D: .

CDR3: CASSPGVSGVSGANVLTF
DNA: TGCGCCAGCAGCCCTGGGGTCTCAGGGGTTAGTGGGGCCAACGTCCTGACTTTC
J: TRBJ2-6
size: .
V: TRBV5-1
D: .

CDR3: CAISESGREGYEQYF
DNA: TGTGCCATCAGTGAGTCGGGGCGGGAGGGGTACGAGCAGTACTTC
J: TRBJ2-7
size: .
V: TRBV10-3
D: TRBD2

CDR3: CASRPTGLNTGELFF
DNA: TGTGCCAGCAGACCTACAGGGTTGAACACCGGGGAGCTGTTTTTT
J: TRBJ2-2
size: .
V: TRBV5-4
D: .

CDR3: CASSPRQGGRVYEQYF
DNA: TGTGCCAGTAGTCCTCGACAGGGAGGCCGAGTTTACGAGCAGTACTTC
J: TRBJ2-7
size: .
V: TRBV19
D: .

CDR3: CATAPRGGYNEQFF
DNA: TGTGCCACCGCCCCCAGAGGGGGATACAATGAGCAGTTCTTC
J: TRBJ2-1
size: .
V: TRBV15
D: .

CDR3: CARTEPSNQPQHF
DNA: TGTGCCAGGACAGAACCTAGCAATCAGCCCCAGCATTTT
J: TRBJ1-5
size: .
V: TRBV19
D: .

CDR3: CASSRGTGGRETQYF
DNA: TGTGCCAGCAGTAGAGGGACAGGGGGTAGAGAGACCCAGTACTTC
J: TRBJ2-5
size: .
V: TRBV6-2/TRBV6-3
D: TRBD1

CDR3: CATSDRWTLRGYTF
DNA: TGTGCCACCAGTGACCGTTGGACACTTCGAGGCTACACCTTC
J: TRBJ1-2
size: once
V: TRBV24-1
D: .